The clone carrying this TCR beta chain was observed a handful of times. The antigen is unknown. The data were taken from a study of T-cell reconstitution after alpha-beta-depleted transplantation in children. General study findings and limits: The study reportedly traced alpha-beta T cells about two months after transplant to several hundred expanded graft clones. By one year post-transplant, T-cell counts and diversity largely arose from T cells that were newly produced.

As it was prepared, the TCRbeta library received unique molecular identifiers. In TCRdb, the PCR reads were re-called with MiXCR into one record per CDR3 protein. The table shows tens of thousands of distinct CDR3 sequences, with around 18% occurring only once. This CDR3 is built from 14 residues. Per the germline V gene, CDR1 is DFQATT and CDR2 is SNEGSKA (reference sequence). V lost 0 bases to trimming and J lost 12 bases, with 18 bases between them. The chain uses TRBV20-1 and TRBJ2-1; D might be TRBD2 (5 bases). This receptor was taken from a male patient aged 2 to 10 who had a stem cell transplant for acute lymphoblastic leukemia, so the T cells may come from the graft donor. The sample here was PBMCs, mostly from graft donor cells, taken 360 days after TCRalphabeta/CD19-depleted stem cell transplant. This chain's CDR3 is CSARDPGKYVGQFF. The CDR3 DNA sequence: TGCAGTGCTAGAGATCCGGGGAAATACGTAGGGCAGTTCTTC.